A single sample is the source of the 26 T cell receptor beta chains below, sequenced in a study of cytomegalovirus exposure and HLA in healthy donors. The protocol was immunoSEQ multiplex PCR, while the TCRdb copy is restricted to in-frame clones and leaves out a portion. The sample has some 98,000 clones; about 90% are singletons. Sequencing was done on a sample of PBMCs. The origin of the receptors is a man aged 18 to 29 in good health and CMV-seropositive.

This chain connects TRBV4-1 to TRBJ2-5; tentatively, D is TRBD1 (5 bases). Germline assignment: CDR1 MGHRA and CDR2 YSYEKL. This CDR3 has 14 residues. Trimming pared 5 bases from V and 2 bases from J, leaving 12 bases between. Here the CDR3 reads CASSGRQPQETQYF. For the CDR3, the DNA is TGCGCCAGCAGCGGACGACAGCCGCAAGAGACCCAGTACTTC.

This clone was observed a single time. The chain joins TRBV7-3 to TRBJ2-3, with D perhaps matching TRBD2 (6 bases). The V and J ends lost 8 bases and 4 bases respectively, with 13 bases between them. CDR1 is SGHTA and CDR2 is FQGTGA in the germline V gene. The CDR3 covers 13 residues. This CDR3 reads CASCRTTSDTQYF. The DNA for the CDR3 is TGTGCCAGCTGCCGGACTACGTCAGATACGCAGTATTTT.

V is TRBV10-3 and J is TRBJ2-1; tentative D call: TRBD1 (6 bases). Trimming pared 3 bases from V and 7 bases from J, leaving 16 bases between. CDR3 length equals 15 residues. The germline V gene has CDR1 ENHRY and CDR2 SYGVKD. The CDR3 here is CAISEHVGTKNEQFF. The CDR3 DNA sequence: TGTGCCATCAGTGAACATGTCGGGACAAAAAATGAGCAGTTCTTC.

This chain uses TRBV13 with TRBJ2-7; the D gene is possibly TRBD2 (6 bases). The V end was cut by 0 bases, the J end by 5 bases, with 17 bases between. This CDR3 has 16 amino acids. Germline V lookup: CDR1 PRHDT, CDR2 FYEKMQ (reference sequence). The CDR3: CASSLGPPGTANEQYF. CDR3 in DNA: TGTGCCAGCAGCTTAGGGCCCCCCGGGACTGCGAACGAGCAGTACTTC.

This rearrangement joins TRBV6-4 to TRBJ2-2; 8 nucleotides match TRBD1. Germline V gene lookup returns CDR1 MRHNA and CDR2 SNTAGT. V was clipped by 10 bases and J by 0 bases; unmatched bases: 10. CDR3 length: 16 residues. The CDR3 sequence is CAIYDRDRTNTGELFF. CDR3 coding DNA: TGTGCCATCTATGACCGGGACAGGACGAACACCGGGGAGCTGTTTTTT.

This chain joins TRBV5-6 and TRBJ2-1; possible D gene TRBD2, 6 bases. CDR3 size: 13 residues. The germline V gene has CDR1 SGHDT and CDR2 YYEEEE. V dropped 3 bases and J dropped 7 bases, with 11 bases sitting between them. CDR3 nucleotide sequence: TGTGCCAGCAGCTCTGGAGGGCTAAATGAGCAGTTCTTC. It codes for CASSSGGLNEQFF.

The CDR3 DNA follows: TGTGCCAGCAGCTCGTGGGACAGCAACACCGGGGAGCTGTTTTTT. Protein sequence: CASSSWDSNTGELFF. This sequence joins TRBV9 and TRBJ2-2, with TRBD1 matching 7 bases. CDR1 is SGDLS, CDR2 YYNGEE, per germline. V shed 4 bases, J shed 2 bases, and the junction held 5 bases outside the gene matches. The CDR3 has 15 amino acids.

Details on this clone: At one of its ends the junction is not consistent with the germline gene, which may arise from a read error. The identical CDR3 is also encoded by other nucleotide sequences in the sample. CDR3 region: CASSQDRGNAEAFF. DNA for the CDR3: TGTGCCAGCAGCCAAGACAGGGGGAACGCTGAAGCTTTCTTT. The chain links TRBV14 to TRBJ1-1; TRBD1 aligns across 7 bases. Germline-derived CDR1 and CDR2 are SGHDN and FVKESK. CDR3 length: 14 residues.

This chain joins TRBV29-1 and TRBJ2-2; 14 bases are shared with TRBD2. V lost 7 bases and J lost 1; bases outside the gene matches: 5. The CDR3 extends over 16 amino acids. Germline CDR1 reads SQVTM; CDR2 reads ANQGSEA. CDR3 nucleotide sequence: TGCAGCGCCGCGACTAGCGGGGGGGGGAACACCGGGGAGCTGTTTTTT. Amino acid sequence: CSAATSGGGNTGELFF.

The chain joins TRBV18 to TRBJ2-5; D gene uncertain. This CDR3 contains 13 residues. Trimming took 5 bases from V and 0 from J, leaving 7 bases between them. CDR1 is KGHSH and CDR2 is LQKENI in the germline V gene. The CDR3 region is CASSSGDQETQYF. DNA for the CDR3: TGTGCCAGCTCATCGGGTGACCAAGAGACCCAGTACTTC.

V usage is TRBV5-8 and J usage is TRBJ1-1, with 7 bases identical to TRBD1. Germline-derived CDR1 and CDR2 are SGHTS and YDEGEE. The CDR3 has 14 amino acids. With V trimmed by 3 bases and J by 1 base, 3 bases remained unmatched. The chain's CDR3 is CASSSGTENTEAFF. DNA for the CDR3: TGTGCCAGCAGCTCCGGGACAGAGAACACTGAAGCTTTCTTT.

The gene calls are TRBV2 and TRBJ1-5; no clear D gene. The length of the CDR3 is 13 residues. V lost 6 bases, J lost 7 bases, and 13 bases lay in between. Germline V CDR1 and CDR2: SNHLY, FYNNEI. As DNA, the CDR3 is TGTGCCAGCAGCGTCGACATTCCCCAGCCCCAGCATTTT. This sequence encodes CASSVDIPQPQHF.

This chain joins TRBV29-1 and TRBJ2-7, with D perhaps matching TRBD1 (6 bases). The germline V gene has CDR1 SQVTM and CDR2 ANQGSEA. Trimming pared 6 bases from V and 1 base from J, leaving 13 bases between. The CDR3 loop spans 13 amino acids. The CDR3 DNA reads TGCAGCGTATGGGACATCCCATCCTACGAGCAGTACTTC. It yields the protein CSVWDIPSYEQYF.

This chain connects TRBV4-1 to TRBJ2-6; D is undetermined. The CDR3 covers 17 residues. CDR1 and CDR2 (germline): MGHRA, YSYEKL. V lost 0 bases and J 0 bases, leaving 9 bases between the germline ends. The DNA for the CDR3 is TGCGCCAGCAGCCAAGATACTCTGGTCTCTGGGGCCAACGTCCTGACTTTC. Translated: CASSQDTLVSGANVLTF.

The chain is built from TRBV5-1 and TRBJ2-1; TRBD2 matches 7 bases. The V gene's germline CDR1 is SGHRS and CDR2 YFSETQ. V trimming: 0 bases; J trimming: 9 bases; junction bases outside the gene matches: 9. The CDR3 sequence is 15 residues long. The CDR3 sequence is CASSLVASGFVEQFF. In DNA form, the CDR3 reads TGCGCCAGCAGCTTGGTGGCTAGCGGTTTTGTTGAGCAGTTCTTC.

The chain's CDR3 is CASSIKTTGPGYEQYF. The CDR3 DNA reads TGTGCCAGCAGTATAAAAACGACAGGGCCGGGTTACGAGCAGTACTTC. V is TRBV11-1 and J is TRBJ2-7, with 7 nucleotides matching TRBD1. Germline trimming cut 6 bases from V and 4 bases from J; bases unmatched to any gene: 15. Germline V gene lookup returns CDR1 SGHAT and CDR2 FQDESV (reference sequence). The CDR3 consists of 16 residues.

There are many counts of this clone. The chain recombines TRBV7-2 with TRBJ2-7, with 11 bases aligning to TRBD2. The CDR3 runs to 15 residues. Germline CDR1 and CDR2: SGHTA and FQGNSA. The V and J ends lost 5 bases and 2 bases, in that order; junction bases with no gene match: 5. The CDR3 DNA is TGTGCCAGCAGCCCGGGACTAGCGGCCACCTACGAGCAGTACTTC. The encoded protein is CASSPGLAATYEQYF.

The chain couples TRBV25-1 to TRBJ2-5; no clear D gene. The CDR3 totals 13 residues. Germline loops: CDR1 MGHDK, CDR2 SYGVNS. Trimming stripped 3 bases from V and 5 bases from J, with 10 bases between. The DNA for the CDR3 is TGTGCCAGCAGTGACAGCGTTGGGGAGACCCAGTACTTC. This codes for CASSDSVGETQYF.

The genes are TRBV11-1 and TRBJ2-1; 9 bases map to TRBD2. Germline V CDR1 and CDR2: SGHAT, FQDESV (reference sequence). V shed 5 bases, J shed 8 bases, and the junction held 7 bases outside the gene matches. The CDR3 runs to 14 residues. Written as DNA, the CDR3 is TGTGCCAGCAGCCAAGGAGCGGGGGGCGATGAGCAGTTCTTC. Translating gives CASSQGAGGDEQFF.

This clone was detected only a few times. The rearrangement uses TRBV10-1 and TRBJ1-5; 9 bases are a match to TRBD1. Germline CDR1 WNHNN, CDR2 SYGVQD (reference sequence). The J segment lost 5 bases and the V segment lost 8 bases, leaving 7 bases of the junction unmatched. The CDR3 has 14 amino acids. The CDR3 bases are TGCGCCAGCTTCGGACAGGGGAGAGATCAGCCCCAGCATTTT. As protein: CASFGQGRDQPQHF.

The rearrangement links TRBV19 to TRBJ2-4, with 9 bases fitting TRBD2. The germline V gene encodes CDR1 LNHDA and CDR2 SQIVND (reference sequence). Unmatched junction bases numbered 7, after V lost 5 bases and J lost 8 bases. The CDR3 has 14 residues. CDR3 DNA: TGTGCCAGTAGTCGGTTTAGCGGGAGCGACATTCAGTACTTC. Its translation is CASSRFSGSDIQYF.

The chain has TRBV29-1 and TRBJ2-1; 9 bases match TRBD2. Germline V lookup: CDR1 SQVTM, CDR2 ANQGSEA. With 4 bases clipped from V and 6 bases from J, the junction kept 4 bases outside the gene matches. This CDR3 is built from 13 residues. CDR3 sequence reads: CSVGWRGGNEQFF. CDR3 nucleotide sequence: TGCAGCGTTGGGTGGCGGGGGGGCAATGAGCAGTTCTTC.

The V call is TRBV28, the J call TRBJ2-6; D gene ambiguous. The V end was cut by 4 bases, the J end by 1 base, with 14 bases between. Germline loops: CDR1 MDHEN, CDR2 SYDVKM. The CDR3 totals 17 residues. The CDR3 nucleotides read TGTGCCAGCAGTTCCCTAAAGAAATCGTCTGGGGCCAACGTCCTGACTTTC. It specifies CASSSLKKSSGANVLTF.

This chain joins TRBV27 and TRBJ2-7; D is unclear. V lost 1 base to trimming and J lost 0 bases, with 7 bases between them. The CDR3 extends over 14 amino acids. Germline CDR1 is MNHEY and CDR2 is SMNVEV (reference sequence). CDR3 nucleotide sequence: TGTGCCAGCAGTTTATTGCGGAGCTCCTACGAGCAGTACTTC. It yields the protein CASSLLRSSYEQYF.

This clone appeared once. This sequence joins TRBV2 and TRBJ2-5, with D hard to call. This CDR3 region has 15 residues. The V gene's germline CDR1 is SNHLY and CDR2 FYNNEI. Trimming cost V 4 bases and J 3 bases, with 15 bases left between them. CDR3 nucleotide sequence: TGTGCCAGCAGTGCCCTTGGAGTTGCAAAAGAGACCCAGTACTTC. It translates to CASSALGVAKETQYF. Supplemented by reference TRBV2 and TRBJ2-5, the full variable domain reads EPEVTQTPSHQVTQMGQEVILRCVPISNHLYFYWYRQILGQKVEFLVSFYNNEISEKSEIFDDQFSVERPDGSNFTLKIRSTKLEDSAMYFCASSALGVAKETQYFGPGTRLLVL.

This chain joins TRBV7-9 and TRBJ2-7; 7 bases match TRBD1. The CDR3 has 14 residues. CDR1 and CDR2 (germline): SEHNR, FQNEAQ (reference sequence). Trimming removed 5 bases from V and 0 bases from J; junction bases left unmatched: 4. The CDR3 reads CASSDRVISYEQYF. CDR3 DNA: TGTGCCAGCAGCGACAGGGTTATCTCCTACGAGCAGTACTTC. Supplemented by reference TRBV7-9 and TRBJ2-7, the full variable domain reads DTGVSQNPRHKITKRGQNVTFRCDPISEHNRLYWYRQTLGQGPEFLTYFQNEAQLEKSRLLSDRFSAERPKGSFSTLEIQRTEQGDSAMYLCASSDRVISYEQYFGPGTRLTVT.